This TCR beta chain was captured in a study of blood T cell repertoires in COVID-19. Study-wide background: Samples taken during acute and convalescent COVID-19 were collected in the United States, Italy and Spain. Sources were T cells, B-cell-depleted T cells, or PBMCs; the material itself was cDNA or gDNA.

This clone was observed a single time. Participant ages covered roughly 18 to 89 years across 24 US areas. Clinical history reported by participants formed the basis on which cohorts were assigned. CDR3 length: 15 residues. The trim removed 5 bases at V and 5 bases at J, leaving 8 bases unmatched. Germline CDR1 is SGHVS and CDR2 is FNYEAQ. The table came from immunoSEQ multiplex PCR; TCRdb's copy has only in-frame clones and leaves some out. Of about 380,000 clones listed, around 90% are singletons. Sample: PBMCs or T cells enriched from blood (not recorded which). This receptor was taken from a woman younger than 35 who had recovered from COVID-19. The rearrangement joins TRBV7-6 to TRBJ2-7, with 11 bases lining up with TRBD1. CDR3 region: CASSDGQGALDEQYF. CDR3 sequence (DNA): TGTGCCAGCAGCGATGGACAGGGGGCCCTTGACGAGCAGTACTTC.